This TCR beta chain was obtained from a study of human T cells and chemical hapten exposure. About the study: Among samples, TCR yields varied mainly because of small differences in pooled library volume. Points from the study as a whole: There was alopecia in the donors, so their immune response may differ from that of healthy people. DPC sensitization left the count of TCRs above 1 in 1000 unchanged.

Using its own MiXCR run on the RACE reads, TCRdb lists one record per CDR3 protein. The data hold around 300,000 distinct CDR3 sequences, with 7.5% to 8% observed a single time. CDR3 length equals 12 residues. V was shortened by 5 bases and J by 6 bases, with 10 bases between the two germline ends. Indicated time point: pre-sensitization, week 0. The treatment denotes: therapeutic diphenylcyclopropenone sensitization with weekly scalp DPC. Details on this clonotype: Its antigen is currently unknown.

This specimen consisted of whole blood, obtained in connection with sensitization to the hapten diphenylcyclopropenone (DPC). This TCR was sampled from a man younger than 30 with alopecia areata. Some clones in this sample may be carry-over from other donors' samples. The chain is built from TRBV12-3 or TRBV12-4 and TRBJ1-2; D is perhaps TRBD1 (6 bases). The CDR3 DNA sequence: TGTGCCAGCAGTCAGGGGTTAGATGGCTACACCTTC. It translates to CASSQGLDGYTF.